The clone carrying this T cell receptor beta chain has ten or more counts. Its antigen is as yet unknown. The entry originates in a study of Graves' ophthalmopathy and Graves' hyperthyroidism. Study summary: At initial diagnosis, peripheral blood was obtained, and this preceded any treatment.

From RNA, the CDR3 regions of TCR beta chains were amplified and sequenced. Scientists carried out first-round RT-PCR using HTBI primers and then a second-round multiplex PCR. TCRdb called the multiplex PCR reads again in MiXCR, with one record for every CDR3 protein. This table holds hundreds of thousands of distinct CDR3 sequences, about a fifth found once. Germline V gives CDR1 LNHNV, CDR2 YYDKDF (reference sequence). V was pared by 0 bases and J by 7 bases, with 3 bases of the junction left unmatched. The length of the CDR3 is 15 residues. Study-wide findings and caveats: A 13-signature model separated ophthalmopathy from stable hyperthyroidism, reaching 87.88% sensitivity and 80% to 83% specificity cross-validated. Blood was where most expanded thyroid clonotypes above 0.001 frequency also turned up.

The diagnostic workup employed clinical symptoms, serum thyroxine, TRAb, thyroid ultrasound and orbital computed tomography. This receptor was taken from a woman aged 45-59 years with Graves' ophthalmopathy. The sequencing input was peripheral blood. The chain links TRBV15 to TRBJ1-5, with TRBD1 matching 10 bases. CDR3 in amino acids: CATSREGQGLQPQHF. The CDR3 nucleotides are TGTGCCACCAGCAGAGAGGGACAGGGGCTGCAGCCCCAGCATTTT.